This passage covers 25 T cell receptor beta chains from one sample sequenced in a study of T cell responses to AZD1222 COVID-19 vaccine. The data were produced by immunoSEQ multiplex PCR, yet TCRdb's version contains in-frame clones alone and is incomplete. The sample lists over 110,000 clones; roughly 92% were seen once. The source material was peripheral blood, sampled 28 days after the second AZD1222 dose. All receptors come from an adult who received the AZD1222 COVID-19 vaccine.

V and J are TRBV6-6 and TRBJ1-2; 11 bases align to TRBD1. Germline trimming cut 6 bases from V and 0 bases from J; bases unmatched to any gene: 6. The CDR3 contains 16 residues. Looked up from germline, CDR1 is MNHNY and CDR2 is SVGAGI (reference sequence). Written as DNA, the CDR3 is TGTGCCAGCAGCTCCGGGACAGGGGGAGCTAACTATGGCTACACCTTC. Residues: CASSSGTGGANYGYTF.

CDR3 nucleotide sequence: TGTGCCAGCAGTTGGCGGGAAAACACTGAAGCTTTCTTT. Protein product: CASSWRENTEAFF. The V gene is TRBV12-3 or TRBV12-4, the J gene TRBJ1-1; no reliable D call. V shed 4 bases and J shed 2 bases, with 8 bases lying between them. This CDR3 has 13 residues.

The chain couples TRBV2 to TRBJ2-1, with a tentative D call TRBD2 (5 bases). Trimming stripped 7 bases from V and 2 bases from J, with 9 bases between. This CDR3 has 13 residues. The germline CDR1 and CDR2 sequences are SNHLY and FYNNEI. CDR3 region: CASTTGTYNEQFF. Here the CDR3 DNA reads TGTGCCAGCACCACGGGGACCTACAATGAGCAGTTCTTC.

The rearrangement links TRBV7-2 to TRBJ1-5; the D gene is possibly TRBD1 (5 bases). Between the trimmed V and J ends, which lost 3 bases and 1 base, there was a span of 10 bases. The CDR3 is 15 amino acids. Looked up from germline, CDR1 is SGHTA and CDR2 is FQGNSA. The CDR3 region has the DNA TGTGCCAGCAGCTTGGTGGAGGGGAGCAATCAGCCCCAGCATTTT. Translation: CASSLVEGSNQPQHF.

This chain links TRBV29-1 with TRBJ1-5; D unresolved. Between the trimmed V and J ends, which lost 4 bases and 0 bases, there was a span of 4 bases. Germline-derived CDR1 and CDR2 are SQVTM and ANQGSEA. The CDR3 contains 12 residues. This chain's CDR3 is CSVGNSNQPQHF. As DNA, the CDR3 is TGCAGCGTTGGAAATAGCAATCAGCCCCAGCATTTT.

The CDR3 nucleotides are TGCGCCAGCAGCCAAGAGGTAGCTTCGAACACTGAAGCTTTCTTT. It encodes CASSQEVASNTEAFF. V is TRBV4-1 and J is TRBJ1-1; D unresolved. Per germline, CDR1 MGHRA and CDR2 YSYEKL. Trimming stripped 0 bases from V and 1 base from J, with 9 bases between. This CDR3 is 15 amino acids long.

This rearrangement joins TRBV30 to TRBJ1-5, with D tentatively TRBD1 (5 bases). The CDR3 runs to 14 residues. Germline CDR1 GTSNPN, CDR2 SVGIG (reference sequence). The ends were cut back, 2 bases at V and 2 bases at J, with 10 bases in the middle. The chain's CDR3 is CAWSTQGGNQPQHF. The CDR3 DNA reads as TGTGCCTGGAGTACCCAGGGTGGCAATCAGCCCCAGCATTTT.

The CDR3 sequence: CASHWGGLSEKLFF. For the CDR3, the DNA is TGTGCCAGTCACTGGGGGGGGCTAAGTGAAAAACTGTTTTTT. V usage is TRBV28 and J usage is TRBJ1-4; possible D gene TRBD1, 6 bases. The CDR3 is 14 residues long. Trimming took off 9 bases at V and 7 bases at J, with 18 bases between the two ends. Germline V gene lookup returns CDR1 MDHEN and CDR2 SYDVKM.

The chain combines TRBV3-1 (or the pseudogene TRBV3-2) with TRBJ1-4; D not resolved. From germline, CDR1 is LGHDT and CDR2 YNNKEL (reference sequence). The CDR3 is 16 residues long. V gave up 2 bases and J gave up 2 bases, with 12 bases separating them. The CDR3 bases are TGTGCCAGCAGCCAATCCGTCCTTGGGACTAATGAAAAACTGTTTTTT. Translation: CASSQSVLGTNEKLFF.

The rearrangement joins TRBV19 to TRBJ2-1; 9 bases line up with TRBD2. Germline V gene lookup returns CDR1 LNHDA and CDR2 SQIVND (reference sequence). Unmatched junction bases numbered 2, after V lost 7 bases and J lost 1 base. The CDR3 extends over 14 amino acids. CDR3: CASTSGTSYNEQFF. The CDR3, as DNA: TGTGCCAGTACTAGCGGGACGTCCTACAATGAGCAGTTCTTC.

V usage is TRBV11-1 and J usage is TRBJ2-5, with TRBD2 identical over 10 bases. The germline CDR1 and CDR2 sequences are SGHAT and FQDESV (reference sequence). Trimming at V came to 1 base and at J to 3 bases, leaving 5 bases not matched to a gene. This CDR3 has 16 amino acids. CDR3 nucleotides: TGTGCCAGCAGCTTAGGGTCCCTAGCGGGAGAAGAGACCCAGTACTTC. It encodes CASSLGSLAGEETQYF. Full variable domain (missing parts from reference TRBV11-1 and TRBJ2-5): EAEVAQSPRYKITEKSQAVAFWCDPISGHATLYWYRQILGQGPELLVQFQDESVVDDSQLPKDRFSAERLKGVDSTLKIQPAELGDSAMYLCASSLGSLAGEETQYFGPGTRLLVL.

J is TRBJ1-4 and V is TRBV7-9; D is unresolved. The germline V and J ends were trimmed by 4 bases and 8 bases, with 11 bases remaining between them. The CDR3 totals 13 residues. Germline V gene sequence: CDR1 SEHNR, CDR2 FQNEAQ (reference sequence). CDR3: CASSYSTGEKLFF. The CDR3 nucleotides are TGTGCCAGCAGCTACTCCACGGGGGAAAAACTGTTTTTT.

CDR3 coding DNA: TGTGCCAGTAGTCGCCCTTACCGGGACAGGGGGAGGGAGGCTTTCTTT. Protein sequence: CASSRPYRDRGREAFF. This chain uses TRBV19 with TRBJ1-1; 11 bases map to TRBD1. Germline V CDR1 and CDR2: LNHDA, SQIVND (reference sequence). The CDR3 extends over 16 amino acids. V lost 5 bases and J lost 11; bases outside the gene matches: 16.

The rearrangement links TRBV28 to TRBJ2-1; D is undetermined. V lost 4 bases to trimming and J lost 3 bases, with 13 bases between them. Per germline, CDR1 MDHEN and CDR2 SYDVKM. This CDR3 comprises 15 residues. This CDR3 reads CASSSSQGYYNEQFF. The DNA for the CDR3 is TGTGCCAGCAGTTCCTCCCAAGGGTACTACAATGAGCAGTTCTTC. Together with reference TRBV28 and TRBJ2-1, the CDR3 gives the full variable domain: DVKVTQSSRYLVKRTGEKVFLECVQDMDHENMFWYRQDPGLGLRLIYFSYDVKMKEKGDIPEGYSVSREKKERFSLILESASTNQTSMYLCASSSSQGYYNEQFFGPGTRLTVL.

In this sample, this clone turned up once. The V and J genes are TRBV18 and TRBJ2-2; no definite D call. CDR1 is KGHSH and CDR2 is LQKENI in the germline V gene. There are 15 residues in the CDR3. The germline V and J ends were trimmed by 3 bases and 0 bases, with 8 bases remaining between them. The CDR3 here is CASSPLDANTGELFF. For the CDR3, the DNA is TGTGCCAGCTCACCGCTAGATGCGAACACCGGGGAGCTGTTTTTT.

This sequence joins TRBV28 and TRBJ1-1, with TRBD1 as a possible D gene (5 bases). Germline V gene sequence: CDR1 MDHEN, CDR2 SYDVKM. CDR3 length: 19 amino acids. The ends were cut back, 7 bases at V and 0 bases at J, with 27 bases in the middle. The CDR3 sequence: CASMAVWDGFTGMNTEAFF. The CDR3 bases are TGTGCCAGCATGGCTGTCTGGGACGGATTCACCGGAATGAACACTGAAGCTTTCTTT.

The sample holds a few counts of this clone. The chain combines TRBV7-2 with TRBJ1-4; D gene unclear. From germline, CDR1 is SGHTA and CDR2 FQGNSA. V lost 5 bases to trimming and J lost 4 bases, with 11 bases between them. This CDR3 has 14 amino acids. The CDR3 region is CASSTDPYNEKLFF. For the CDR3, the DNA is TGTGCCAGCAGCACGGACCCATATAATGAAAAACTGTTTTTT.

The rearrangement links TRBV19 to TRBJ2-1; 9 positions agree with TRBD2. Germline CDR1 reads LNHDA; CDR2 reads SQIVND (reference sequence). The CDR3 runs to 15 residues. Germline trimming cut 7 bases from V and 3 bases from J; bases unmatched to any gene: 7. The CDR3 sequence: CASKSSGSVYNEQFF. For the CDR3, the DNA is TGTGCCAGTAAAAGTAGCGGGAGTGTCTACAATGAGCAGTTCTTC.

The chain employs TRBV27 and TRBJ1-1; no reliable D call. Germline CDR1 reads MNHEY; CDR2 reads SMNVEV (reference sequence). Trimming took off 6 bases at V and 1 base at J, with 18 bases between the two ends. The CDR3 spans 16 residues. CDR3 coding DNA: TGTGCCAGCAGGCCCTTTGTAGGTGTTCCGAACACTGAAGCTTTCTTT. Encoded protein: CASRPFVGVPNTEAFF.

Of note for this clone: Other nucleotide sequences in the sample specify the same CDR3. The chain couples TRBV6-5 to TRBJ2-1, with 8 bases that match TRBD2. CDR1 MNHEY and CDR2 SVGAGI come from the germline V gene. Trimming took 6 bases from V and 8 from J; bases not matched to a gene: 3. This CDR3 is 12 amino acids long. CDR3 amino acids: CASSRGGDEQFF. Here the CDR3 DNA reads TGTGCCAGCAGCCGGGGGGGTGATGAGCAGTTCTTC.

The CDR3 sequence: CASRPGDRGLEKLFF. The CDR3 DNA is TGTGCCAGCAGACCTGGGGACAGGGGGCTTGAAAAACTGTTTTTT. The rearrangement joins TRBV6-2 or TRBV6-3 to TRBJ1-4; 12 bases map to TRBD1. Germline V lookup: CDR1 MNHEY, CDR2 SVGEGT. The CDR3 is 15 residues long. V dropped 6 bases and J dropped 7; count of bases not matched to a gene: 6.

This clone has a single count. The chain couples TRBV5-1 to TRBJ1-4; 11 bases line up with TRBD1. The J segment lost 6 bases and the V segment lost 4 bases, leaving 2 bases of the junction unmatched. Germline CDR1 and CDR2: SGHRS and YFSETQ. This CDR3 has 14 amino acids. DNA of the CDR3: TGCGCCAGCAGCCGGACAGGGGGCGATGAAAAACTGTTTTTT. Translation: CASSRTGGDEKLFF.

The gene calls are TRBV27 and TRBJ1-4; 8 bases map to TRBD1. CDR1 is MNHEY and CDR2 is SMNVEV in the germline V gene (reference sequence). This CDR3 contains 20 residues. Trimming removed 5 bases from V and 1 base from J; junction bases left unmatched: 18. The CDR3 region has the DNA TGTGCCAGCAGTCCAACCGGACCACGGACAGGGATTGAAACTAATGAAAAACTGTTTTTT. It encodes CASSPTGPRTGIETNEKLFF.

The rearrangement joins TRBV19 to TRBJ1-1; no definite D call. V shed 1 base and J shed 4 bases, with 13 bases lying between them. The CDR3 spans 15 residues. The germline V gene has CDR1 LNHDA and CDR2 SQIVND (reference sequence). In DNA form, the CDR3 reads TGTGCCAGTAGTATAGGGCCCCCGCGGGGCACTGAAGCTTTCTTT. It specifies CASSIGPPRGTEAFF.

The chain joins TRBV5-4 to TRBJ1-5; D ambiguous. The V end lost 4 bases, the J end lost 5 bases, and 10 bases lay between the germline ends. This CDR3 comprises 13 residues. CDR1 is SGHNT, CDR2 YYREEE, per germline (reference sequence). CDR3 DNA: TGTGCCAGCAGCGCGGACCAAGATCAGCCCCAGCATTTT. Translating it yields CASSADQDQPQHF.